One and the same sample provided the 12 T cell receptor beta chains below, sequenced in a study of Graves' ophthalmopathy and Graves' hyperthyroidism. From RNA, the CDR3 regions of TCR beta chains were amplified and sequenced. The library came from an HTBI-primed first-round RT-PCR and a second-round multiplex PCR. Via MiXCR, TCRdb re-called the multiplex PCR reads, giving one row per CDR3 protein. The sample holds about 390,000 distinct CDR3 sequences, about 16% seen once. The source material was peripheral blood. Receptor source: a woman between 18 and 29 years old with stable Graves' hyperthyroidism.

This sequence joins TRBV20-1 and TRBJ1-1; D perhaps matches TRBD1 (5 bases). Germline assignment: CDR1 DFQATT and CDR2 SNEGSKA (reference sequence). The CDR3 is made up of 17 amino acids. V lost 3 bases, J lost 4 bases, and 24 bases lay in between. For the CDR3, the DNA is TGCAGTGCTAGTGTTCGGGGCGCCCTGGGAGATAGCACTGAAGCTTTCTTT. This sequence encodes CSASVRGALGDSTEAFF.

This clonotype was detected ten times or more. This chain uses TRBV6-1 with TRBJ2-5, with D tentatively TRBD1 or TRBD2 (6 bases each). Germline CDR1 reads MNHNS; CDR2 reads SASEGT. V gave up 10 bases and J gave up 0 bases, with 12 bases separating them. The CDR3 contains 13 residues. In DNA, the CDR3 is TGTGCCATCTCGAGGGGGGACCAAGAGACCCAGTACTTC. It encodes CAISRGDQETQYF.

This clonotype appeared many times. The rearrangement joins TRBV29-1 to TRBJ2-7; D uncertain. Deletions cut 5 bases from V and 0 bases from J, with 8 bases between. Germline-derived CDR1 and CDR2 are SQVTM and ANQGSEA. The CDR3 consists of 12 residues. The CDR3, as DNA: TGCAGCGTTCGGCTCGACTCCTACGAGCAGTACTTC. The encoded protein is CSVRLDSYEQYF.

The chain combines TRBV5-1 with TRBJ1-1, with 9 bases lining up with TRBD1. CDR1 is SGHRS and CDR2 is YFSETQ in the germline V gene. This CDR3 comprises 16 residues. With 0 bases clipped from V and 4 bases from J, the junction kept 7 bases outside the gene matches. CDR3 DNA: TGCGCCAGCAGCTTGGGACAGGGGGGAAAGGCCACTGAAGCTTTCTTT. Translating it yields CASSLGQGGKATEAFF.

Many counts were recorded for this clonotype. The DNA for the CDR3 is TGTGCCAGCAAATCCGGGACAGTTAATTCACCCCTCCACTTT. Its protein is CASKSGTVNSPLHF. The chain uses TRBV6-4 and TRBJ1-6; 7 bases match TRBD1. Unmatched junction bases numbered 6, after V lost 7 bases and J lost 6 bases. The CDR3 has 14 residues. Germline V gene data show CDR1 as MRHNA and CDR2 as SNTAGT.

At least ten counts were recorded for this clonotype. The gene calls are TRBV19 and TRBJ2-7; D remains ambiguous. V lost 6 bases, J lost 3 bases, and 12 bases lay in between. The CDR3 spans 13 residues. Germline CDR1 reads LNHDA; CDR2 reads SQIVND (reference sequence). In DNA form, the CDR3 reads TGTGCCAGTAGACCTGGACGGAACTACGAGCAGTACTTC. This encodes CASRPGRNYEQYF.

The sample holds many counts of this clonotype. This chain connects TRBV12-3 or TRBV12-4 to TRBJ1-2; D uncertain. Deletions cut 3 bases from V and 4 bases from J, with 15 bases between. The CDR3 covers 15 residues. Written as DNA, the CDR3 is TGTGCCAGCAGTTTCTACGGGGAGATGGGCTATGGCTACACCTTC. Protein product: CASSFYGEMGYGYTF.

On this clonotype itself: This may stem from a read error, because a much larger clone lies one nucleotide away. The chain joins TRBV19 to TRBJ2-7, with TRBD1 matching over 7 bases. Unmatched junction bases numbered 6, after V lost 4 bases and J lost 6 bases. The V gene's germline CDR1 is LNHDA and CDR2 SQIVND (reference sequence). The CDR3 has 13 amino acids. In nucleotides, the CDR3 is TGTGCCAGTAGTACCGGGACAGCCTCCGAGCAGTACTTC. Translation: CASSTGTASEQYF.

Many counts were recorded for this clonotype. The chain has TRBV18 and TRBJ2-5; 7 bases fit TRBD1. Germline trimming cut 3 bases from V and 4 bases from J; bases unmatched to any gene: 14. Germline V gene sequence: CDR1 KGHSH, CDR2 LQKENI. CDR3 length: 17 residues. In DNA form, the CDR3 reads TGTGCCAGCTCACCCCGACCGAGGACAGGAACGGGAGAGACCCAGTACTTC. Translation gives CASSPRPRTGTGETQYF.

This clonotype was counted many times. This sequence joins TRBV10-3 and TRBJ1-2; D gene ambiguous. Germline-derived CDR1 and CDR2 are ENHRY and SYGVKD. Trimming stripped 3 bases from V and 8 bases from J, with 10 bases between. The length of the CDR3 is 12 residues. DNA of the CDR3: TGTGCCATCAGTGAACGGGGAGAGGGCTACACCTTC. It is translated as CAISERGEGYTF.

This clonotype was observed a few times. The genes are TRBV19 and TRBJ1-1, with D possibly matching TRBD1 (5 bases). Germline CDR1 reads LNHDA; CDR2 reads SQIVND (reference sequence). This CDR3 is 12 amino acids long. V was trimmed by 7 bases and J by 4 bases, leaving 10 bases between them. This chain's CDR3 is CASTWGLTEAFF. The DNA of the CDR3 is TGTGCCAGTACATGGGGCCTCACTGAAGCTTTCTTT.

This chain uses TRBV5-1 with TRBJ1-2; no clear D. V dropped 3 bases and J dropped 2 bases, with 17 bases sitting between them. Germline CDR1 and CDR2: SGHRS and YFSETQ. The CDR3 has 16 residues. Written as DNA, the CDR3 is TGCGCCAGCAGCTCCCTAGCCGGACCCACGAACTATGGCTACACCTTC. Amino acids: CASSSLAGPTNYGYTF. Full variable domain (missing parts from reference TRBV5-1 and TRBJ1-2): KAGVTQTPRYLIKTRGQQVTLSCSPISGHRSVSWYQQTPGQGLQFLFEYFSETQRNKGNFPGRFSGRQFSNSRSEMNVSTLELGDSALYLCASSSLAGPTNYGYTFGSGTRLTVV.